This passage covers 8 T cell receptor beta chains from one sample sequenced in a study of T cells in Graves' hyperthyroidism and ophthalmopathy. Regions amplified from RNA transcripts were the TCR beta CDR3 regions. HTBI primers drove first-round RT-PCR of the TCR CDR3. TCRdb recomputed calls from the multiplex PCR reads with MiXCR, one row per CDR3 protein. Of 600,000 to 850,000 distinct CDR3 sequences in the sample, 15% to 20% were seen once. Sample: blood. All receptors come from a woman between 50 and 59 years old with Graves' hyperthyroidism that later progressed to Graves' ophthalmopathy.

A word on this clonotype: One end of the junction fails to match germline, which may point to a read error. This rearrangement joins TRBV7-9 to TRBJ2-3; D may be TRBD2 (6 bases). Germline loops: CDR1 SEHNR, CDR2 FQNEAQ (reference sequence). The CDR3 runs to 14 residues. The CDR3 region has the DNA TGTGTCAGCAGCTTAGGAGGGAGCACAGATACGCAGTATTTT. It yields the protein CVSSLGGSTDTQYF.

A few counts support this clonotype. CDR3 DNA: TGTGCCAGCAGCTTAGTACCCCCCCGGGGTAATGAAAAACTGTTTTTT. Translated: CASSLVPPRGNEKLFF. This chain links TRBV7-2 with TRBJ1-4; D unresolved. The CDR3 spans 16 residues. Trimming removed 1 base at V and 4 bases at J, with 13 bases between. Per germline, CDR1 SGHTA and CDR2 FQGNSA.

This clonotype was found many times. The V and J genes are TRBV11-2 and TRBJ2-5; the D gene is possibly TRBD1 (5 bases). CDR1 is SGHAT and CDR2 is FQNNGV in the germline V gene. V was shortened by 5 bases and J by 1 base, with 11 bases between the two germline ends. The CDR3 has 14 amino acids. In DNA, the CDR3 is TGTGCCAGCAGCCCAACAGACAGCCAAGAGACCCAGTACTTC. Its protein is CASSPTDSQETQYF.

This clonotype was observed many times. The chain combines TRBV3-1 with TRBJ1-2; D remains ambiguous. The CDR3 is 13 amino acids. From germline, CDR1 is LGHDT and CDR2 YNNKEL (reference sequence). V was cut by 4 bases and J by 4 bases, with 10 bases left in between. DNA of the CDR3: TGTGCCAGCAGCCCAGTGGCAAGCTATGGCTACACCTTC. This sequence encodes CASSPVASYGYTF.

The chain recombines TRBV6-2 or TRBV6-3 with TRBJ1-3, with D unclear. CDR1 and CDR2 from the germline V gene are MNHEY and SVGEGT. The CDR3 has 17 amino acids. V dropped 2 bases and J dropped 2 bases, with 16 bases sitting between them. In nucleotides, the CDR3 is TGTGCCAGCAGTTACGTGTGGCTCTCTTCACCTGGAAACACCATATATTTT. Its translation is CASSYVWLSSPGNTIYF.

This sequence joins TRBV20-1 and TRBJ1-2; D perhaps matches TRBD1 (5 bases). Germline CDR1 reads DFQATT; CDR2 reads SNEGSKA (reference sequence). The CDR3 sequence is 13 residues long. V lost 0 bases and J lost 4, with 9 bases in between. The CDR3 loop is CSARDPQGYGYTF. The CDR3 nucleotides are TGCAGTGCTAGAGATCCCCAGGGCTATGGCTACACCTTC.

This clonotype was recorded a few times. The CDR3 here is CAIFGGELDTQYF. The CDR3 nucleotides read TGTGCCATCTTCGGTGGGGAGCTGGATACGCAGTATTTT. The chain recombines TRBV10-3 with TRBJ2-3, with D maybe TRBD2 (5 bases). The V and J ends lost 8 bases and 6 bases respectively, with 15 bases between them. The CDR3 totals 13 residues. Germline CDR1 reads ENHRY; CDR2 reads SYGVKD.

V is TRBV20-1 and J is TRBJ1-6, with a possible D match to TRBD1 (5 bases). In germline, CDR1 is DFQATT, CDR2 SNEGSKA (reference sequence). This CDR3 has 13 residues. V shed 7 bases and J shed 4 bases, with 11 bases lying between them. The CDR3 DNA sequence: TGCAGTGTTAGGGACCTGTATAATTCACCCCTCCACTTT. Residues: CSVRDLYNSPLHF.